This T cell receptor (beta chain) comes out of a study of T-cell reconstitution after alpha-beta-depleted transplantation in children. The length of the CDR3 is 14 residues. Per the germline V gene, CDR1 is DFQATT and CDR2 is SNEGSKA (reference sequence). J lost 4 bases, V lost 5 bases, and 4 bases had no gene match. There are many counts of this clonotype. Preparation of the TCRbeta library used unique molecular identifiers. TCRdb re-derived calls from the PCR reads in MiXCR, one entry per CDR3 protein. The table has hundreds of thousands of distinct CDR3 sequences, 12% seen once. The clonotype originates from a human donor who donated a stem cell graft to a child with acute lymphoblastic leukemia. The chain is built from TRBV20-1 and TRBJ1-3; 11 bases are shared with TRBD1. Source: PBMCs from the stem cell graft donor, taken from the stem cell graft. CDR3 DNA sequence: TGCAGTGCTCCGGGACAGGGGGAAGGAAACACCATATATTTT. This gives the protein CSAPGQGEGNTIYF.